This section outlines one T cell receptor (beta chain) sequence together with its context. Data came from immunoSEQ multiplex PCR; TCRdb stores just in-frame clones and leaves some out. Seen here are more than 65,000 clones, roughly 82% observed once, and the top ten hold more than 0.95%. This sample is drawn from a study of OX40 agonist ivuxolimab in advanced cancers. On the study more broadly: Every patient in dose escalation had hepatocellular carcinoma, melanoma, renal cell or head and neck cancer.

Trimming took 5 bases from V and 0 from J, leaving 7 bases between them. This CDR3 is 13 amino acids long. Germline V gives CDR1 MNHNY, CDR2 SVGAGI (reference sequence). The sequencing here drew on CD4+ or CD8+ T cells sorted from blood, taken in a trial of the OX40 agonist ivuxolimab. The TCR comes from an adult with an advanced solid tumor such as melanoma, head and neck, liver or kidney cancer. The chain employs TRBV6-6 and TRBJ1-1; D possibly corresponds to TRBD1 (5 bases). CDR3 bases: TGTGCCAGCAGTGGGACTGTGAACACTGAAGCTTTCTTT. Protein: CASSGTVNTEAFF.